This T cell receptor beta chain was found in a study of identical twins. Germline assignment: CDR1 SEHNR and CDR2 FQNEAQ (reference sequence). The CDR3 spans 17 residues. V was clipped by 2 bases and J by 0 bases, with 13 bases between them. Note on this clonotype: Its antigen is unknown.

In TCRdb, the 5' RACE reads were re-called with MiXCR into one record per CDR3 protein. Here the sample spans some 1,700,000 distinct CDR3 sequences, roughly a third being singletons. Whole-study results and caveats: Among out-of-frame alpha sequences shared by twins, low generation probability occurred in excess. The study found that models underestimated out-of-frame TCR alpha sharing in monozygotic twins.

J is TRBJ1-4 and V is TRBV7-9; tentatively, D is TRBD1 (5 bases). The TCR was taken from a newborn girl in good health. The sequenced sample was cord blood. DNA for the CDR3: TGTGCCAGCAGCTTATTGGGGCACGCAGCAACTAATGAAAAACTGTTTTTT. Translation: CASSLLGHAATNEKLFF.